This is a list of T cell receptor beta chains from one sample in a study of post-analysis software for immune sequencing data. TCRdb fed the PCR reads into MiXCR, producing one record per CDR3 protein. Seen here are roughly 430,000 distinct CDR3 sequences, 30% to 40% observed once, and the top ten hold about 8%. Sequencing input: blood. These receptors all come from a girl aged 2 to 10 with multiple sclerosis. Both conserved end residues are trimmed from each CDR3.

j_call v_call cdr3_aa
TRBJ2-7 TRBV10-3 AISEGNPYEQY
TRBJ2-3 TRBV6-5 ASSMTSGGPQRTQY
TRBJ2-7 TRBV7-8 ASRPTRIYYEQY
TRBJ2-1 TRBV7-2 ASSLAGGTRIRGEQF
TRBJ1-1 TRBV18 ASSPPGRDTEAF
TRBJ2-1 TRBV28 ASSYGPYYNEQF
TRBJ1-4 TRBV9 ASSVSAGTTGEKLF
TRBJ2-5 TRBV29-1 SVDERGGQETQY
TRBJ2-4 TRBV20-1 SARVAGPSLAINIQY
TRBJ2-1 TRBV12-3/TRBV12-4 ASRVTGAVNEQF
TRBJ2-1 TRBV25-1 ASSESDVPGRNEQF
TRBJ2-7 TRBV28 ASSLDGRDYEQY
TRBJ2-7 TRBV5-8 ASSWGQGPYEQY
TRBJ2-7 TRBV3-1 ASSQGPTGYEQY
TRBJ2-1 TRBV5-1 ASSLVGGVPDEQF
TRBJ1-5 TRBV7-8 ASSLGTASYSNQPQH
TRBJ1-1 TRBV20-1 SASASSWNTEAF
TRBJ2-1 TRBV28 ASSLGGRRGNEQF
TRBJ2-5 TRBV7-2 ASSLAVGRETQY
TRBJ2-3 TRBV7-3 ASSLSPSSDTQY
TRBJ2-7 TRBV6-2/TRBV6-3 ASSYSLPATWSSYEQY
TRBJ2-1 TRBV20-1 SARPEAGDEQF
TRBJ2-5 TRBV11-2 ASSLDGRLAGLPETQY
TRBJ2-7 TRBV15 ATSRGSTGETGFRYEQY
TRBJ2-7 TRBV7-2 ASSLMSGHSYEQY
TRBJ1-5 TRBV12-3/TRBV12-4 ASSPRTGNQPQH
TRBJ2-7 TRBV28 ASIGGASYEQY
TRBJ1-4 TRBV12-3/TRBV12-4 ASTYSEPKKLF
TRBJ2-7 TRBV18 ASSRTDRGSYEQY
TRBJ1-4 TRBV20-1 SAAGDRALATNEKLF
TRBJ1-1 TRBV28 ASSFRRGRGNTEAF
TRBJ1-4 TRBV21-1 ASSDRGRDEKLF
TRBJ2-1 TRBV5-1 ASSLFGQASSYNEQF
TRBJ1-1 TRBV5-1 ASSLSGGLTEAF
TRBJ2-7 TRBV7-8 ASSSLGFAGGYYEQY
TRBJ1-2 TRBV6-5 ASSFRRATRYGYT
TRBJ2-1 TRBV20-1 GGKNPTSGGYSYNEQF
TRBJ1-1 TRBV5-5 ASSQTPTGGNTEAF
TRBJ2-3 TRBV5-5 ASSLVLAGDTDTQY
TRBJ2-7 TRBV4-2 ASSQGTSGMGNNEQY
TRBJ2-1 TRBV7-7 ASSLGLVRANEQF
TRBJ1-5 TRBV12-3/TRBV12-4 ASSLDRRDQPQH
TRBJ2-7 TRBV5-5 ASSSTGTGGHEQY
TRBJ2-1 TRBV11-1 ASSLRQGLSNNEQF
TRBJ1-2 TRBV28 ASTGIHGYT